This T cell receptor beta chain emerged from a study of shared clonotypes between healthy human individuals. The overall study: A few men and two women, aged 18 to 49, were donors.

It was at deep level that the assay was run. Clones were sequenced by immunoSEQ multiplex PCR, and TCRdb holds only the in-frame ones, with some missing. Among approximately 2.3 million clones listed, more than 80% were seen once. Caucasian adults residing in Nashville, Tennessee made up all the donors. V shed 3 bases and J shed 4 bases, with 7 bases lying between them. From germline, CDR1 is MNHNS and CDR2 SASEGT. The CDR3 length is 13 residues. Sequencing was performed on naive CD4+ T cells from PBMCs. The subset here: CD45RA+ positively selected. The clonotype comes from a man aged 18 to 35 in good health. Some clones in this sample may be carry-over from other donors' samples. The chain combines TRBV6-1 with TRBJ2-4; D perhaps matches TRBD2 (6 bases). The CDR3 coding sequence is TGTGCCAGCAGTGAGGGAGGTAAAAACATTCAGTACTTC. Residues: CASSEGGKNIQYF.